This T cell receptor beta chain was sequenced in a study of blood T cells in healthy people across ages. Between the trimmed V and J ends, which lost 3 bases and 8 bases, there was a span of 17 bases. This CDR3 comprises 15 residues. CDR1 and CDR2 (germline): MDHEN, SYDVKM. Remarks on this clonotype: What it binds is not known.

It was with a sample-barcoded 5' primer and a J-beta primer mix that a second PCR of roughly 7 to 12 cycles was run. Carrying 12 random nucleotides, a template-switch adaptor labeled each individual cDNA molecule. TCRdb reprocessed the 5' RACE reads via MiXCR and lists one record per CDR3 protein. The sample consists of over a million distinct CDR3 sequences, approximately 42% of them appearing once. General observations from the study: Changes seen in expanded clonotypes were possibly confounded by donor CMV status left unknown.

The receptor's source is a young woman in good health. The chain uses TRBV28 and TRBJ2-1, with a possible D match to TRBD2 (6 bases). The sequenced sample consisted of blood. As DNA, the CDR3 is TGTGCCAGCAGTTTCGGGCCCACCGGGAGCCATGAGCAGTTCTTC. Amino acids: CASSFGPTGSHEQFF.